This TCR beta chain comes out of a study of T cell changes during pregnancy in multiple sclerosis (dated by TCRdb to the late 2010s). Notes on the research overall: The study examined how the T cell repertoire changed over the course of pregnancy in women with multiple sclerosis.

This clone was recorded only once. Its antigen is currently not known. Nothing much larger sits one base from this clone, and base qualities are not available. Including cysteine and phenylalanine, the CDR3 has 14 amino acids. Only CDR3 DNA remains: 42 bases, in frame from the first base. The germline V gene (reference sequence) specifies SEHNR as CDR1 and FQNEAQ as CDR2. V is pared back by 6 bases and J by 2 bases, with 12 bases lying between the germline termini. Library generation was performed with the immunoSEQ multiplex PCR assay. TCRdb mirrors the immuneACCESS table, restricted to in-frame sequences. Some clones are absent from its copies; in checked studies, under half trace to an unresolved V gene, and the reason for the others is unknown. For this sample the table gives tens of thousands of clones, of which 94% were detected only once. The ten largest clones represent about 0.5% of the sample.

The material was peripheral blood, obtained in the third trimester of pregnancy. The TCR comes from a female donor with multiple sclerosis, enrolled in a pregnancy study. This chain joins TRBV7-9 to TRBJ2-3; a weak D assignment points to TRBD1 (5 bases agree). The CDR3 loop reads CASSMDKSTDTQYF. The nucleotides read TGTGCCAGCAGTATGGACAAGTCCACAGATACGCAGTATTTT.